This TCR beta chain was found in a study of T cell repertoires in cytomegalovirus infection. Overall study findings and caveats: Adding up the frequency of public TCR beta families identified people who carried CMV plus the relevant HLA. Dominant in the ex vivo response were TCR beta clonotypes restricted by HLA-C and specific for CMV.

Comments on this clonotype: Antigen: not known.

TCRdb passed the reads through MiXCR, listing each CDR3 protein once. The table includes more than 85,000 distinct CDR3 sequences, less than 25% detected once. This receptor was obtained from a human donor in good health (CMV status not recorded). Some clones in this sample may be carry-over from other donors' samples. Specimen: CD8+ T cells from PBMCs.

The CDR3 loop is CASSEATATNYGYTF. The CDR3 DNA reads TGTGCCAGCAGTGAGGCGACAGCCACTAACTATGGCTACACCTTC. The chain recombines TRBV2 with TRBJ1-2, with D possibly matching TRBD1 (5 bases). The germline gives CDR1 SNHLY, CDR2 FYNNEI. V was pared by 3 bases and J by 0 bases, with 11 bases between. There are 15 residues in the CDR3.